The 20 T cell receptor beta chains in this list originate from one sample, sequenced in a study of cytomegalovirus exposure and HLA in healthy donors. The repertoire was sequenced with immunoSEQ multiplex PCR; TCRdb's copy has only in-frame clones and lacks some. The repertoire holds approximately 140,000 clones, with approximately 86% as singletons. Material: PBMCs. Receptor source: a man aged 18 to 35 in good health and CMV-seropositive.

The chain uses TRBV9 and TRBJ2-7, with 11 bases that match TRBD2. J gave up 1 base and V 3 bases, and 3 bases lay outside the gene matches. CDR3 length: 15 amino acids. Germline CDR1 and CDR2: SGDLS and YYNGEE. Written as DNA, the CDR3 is TGTGCCAGCAGCGCCACTAGCGGGAGATCCTACGAGCAGTACTTC. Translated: CASSATSGRSYEQYF.

CDR3 protein: CASSPGGSYNEQFF. In nucleotides, the CDR3 is TGTGCCAGCAGCCCAGGGGGCTCCTACAATGAGCAGTTCTTC. This chain connects TRBV6-5 to TRBJ2-1; 7 bases line up with TRBD1. This CDR3 spans 14 amino acids. With V trimmed by 6 bases and J by 0 bases, 2 bases remained unmatched. The germline gives CDR1 MNHEY, CDR2 SVGAGI.

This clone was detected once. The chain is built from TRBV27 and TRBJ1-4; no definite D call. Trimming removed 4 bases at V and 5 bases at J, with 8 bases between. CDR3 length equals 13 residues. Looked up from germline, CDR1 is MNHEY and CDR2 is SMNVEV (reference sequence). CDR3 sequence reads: CASSSIGNEKLFF. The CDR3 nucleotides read TGTGCCAGCAGTTCGATCGGGAATGAAAAACTGTTTTTT.

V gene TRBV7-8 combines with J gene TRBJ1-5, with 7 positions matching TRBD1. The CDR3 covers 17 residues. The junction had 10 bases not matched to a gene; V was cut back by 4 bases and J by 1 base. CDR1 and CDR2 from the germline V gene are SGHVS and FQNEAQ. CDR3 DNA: TGTGCCAGCAGCTCTGTTAGGGGGCGTTTGAGCAATCAGCCCCAGCATTTT. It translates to CASSSVRGRLSNQPQHF.

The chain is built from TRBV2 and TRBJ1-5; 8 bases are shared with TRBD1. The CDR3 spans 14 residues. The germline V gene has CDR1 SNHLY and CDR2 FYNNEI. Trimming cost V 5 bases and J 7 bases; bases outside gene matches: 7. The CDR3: CASSFGQGWQPQHF. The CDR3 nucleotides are TGTGCCAGCAGTTTTGGACAGGGTTGGCAGCCCCAGCATTTT. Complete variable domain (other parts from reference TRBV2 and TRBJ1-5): EPEVTQTPSHQVTQMGQEVILRCVPISNHLYFYWYRQILGQKVEFLVSFYNNEISEKSEIFDDQFSVERPDGSNFTLKIRSTKLEDSAMYFCASSFGQGWQPQHFGDGTRLSIL.

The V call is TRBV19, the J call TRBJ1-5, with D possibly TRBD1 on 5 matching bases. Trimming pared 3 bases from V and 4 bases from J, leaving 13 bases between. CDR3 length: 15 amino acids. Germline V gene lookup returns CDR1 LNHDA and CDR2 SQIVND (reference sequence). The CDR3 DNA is TGTGCCAGTAGTATCTGGGGGGAATTAAATCAGCCCCAGCATTTT. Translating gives CASSIWGELNQPQHF.

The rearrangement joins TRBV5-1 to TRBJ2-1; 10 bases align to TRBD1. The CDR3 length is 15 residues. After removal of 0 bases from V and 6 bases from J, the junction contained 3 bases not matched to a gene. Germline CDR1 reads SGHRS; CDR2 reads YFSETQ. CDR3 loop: CASSLGTGGPNEQFF. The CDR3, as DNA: TGCGCCAGCAGCTTGGGGACAGGGGGTCCCAATGAGCAGTTCTTC. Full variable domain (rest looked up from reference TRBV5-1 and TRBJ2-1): KAGVTQTPRYLIKTRGQQVTLSCSPISGHRSVSWYQQTPGQGLQFLFEYFSETQRNKGNFPGRFSGRQFSNSRSEMNVSTLELGDSALYLCASSLGTGGPNEQFFGPGTRLTVL.

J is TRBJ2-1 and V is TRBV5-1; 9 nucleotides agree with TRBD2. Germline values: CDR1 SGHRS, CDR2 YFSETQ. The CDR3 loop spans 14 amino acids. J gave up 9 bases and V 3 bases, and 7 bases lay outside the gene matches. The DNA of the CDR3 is TGCGCCAGCAGCTGGGCTAGCGGGGAGGGTGAGCAGTTCTTC. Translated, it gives CASSWASGEGEQFF.

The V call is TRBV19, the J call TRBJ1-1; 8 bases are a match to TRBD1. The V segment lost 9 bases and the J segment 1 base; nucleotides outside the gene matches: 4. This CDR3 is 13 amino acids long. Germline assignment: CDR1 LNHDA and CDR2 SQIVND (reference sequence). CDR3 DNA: TGTGCCAGCCGAGGACAGGGGAACACTGAAGCTTTCTTT. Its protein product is CASRGQGNTEAFF.

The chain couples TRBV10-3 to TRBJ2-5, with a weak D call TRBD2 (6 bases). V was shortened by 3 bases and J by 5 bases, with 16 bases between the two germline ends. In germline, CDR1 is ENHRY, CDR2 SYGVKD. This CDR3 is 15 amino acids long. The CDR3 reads CAISDPQKGRETQYF. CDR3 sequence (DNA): TGTGCCATCAGTGATCCGCAAAAGGGGAGGGAGACCCAGTACTTC.

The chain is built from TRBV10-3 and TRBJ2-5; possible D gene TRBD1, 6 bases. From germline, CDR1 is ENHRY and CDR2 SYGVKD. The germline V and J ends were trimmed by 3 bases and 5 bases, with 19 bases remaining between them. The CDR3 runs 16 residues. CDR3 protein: CAISDLEQGLQETQYF. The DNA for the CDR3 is TGTGCCATCAGTGATCTAGAACAGGGTCTCCAGGAGACCCAGTACTTC.

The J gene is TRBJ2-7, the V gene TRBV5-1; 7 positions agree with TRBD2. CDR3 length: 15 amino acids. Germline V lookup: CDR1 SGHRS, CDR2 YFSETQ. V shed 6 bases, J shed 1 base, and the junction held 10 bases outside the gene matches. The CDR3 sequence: CASKDGAGLSYEQYF. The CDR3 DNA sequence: TGCGCCAGCAAGGACGGAGCGGGGCTTTCCTACGAGCAGTACTTC. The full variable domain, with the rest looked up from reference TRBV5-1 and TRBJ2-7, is KAGVTQTPRYLIKTRGQQVTLSCSPISGHRSVSWYQQTPGQGLQFLFEYFSETQRNKGNFPGRFSGRQFSNSRSEMNVSTLELGDSALYLCASKDGAGLSYEQYFGPGTRLTVT.

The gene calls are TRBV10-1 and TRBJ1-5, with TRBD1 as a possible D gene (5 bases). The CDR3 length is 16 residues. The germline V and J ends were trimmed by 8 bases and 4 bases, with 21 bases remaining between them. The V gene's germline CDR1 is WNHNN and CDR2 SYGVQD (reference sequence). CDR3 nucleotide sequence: TGCGCCAGCCGACTGGGACCGCGAGCGGGTAATCAGCCCCAGCATTTT. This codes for CASRLGPRAGNQPQHF.

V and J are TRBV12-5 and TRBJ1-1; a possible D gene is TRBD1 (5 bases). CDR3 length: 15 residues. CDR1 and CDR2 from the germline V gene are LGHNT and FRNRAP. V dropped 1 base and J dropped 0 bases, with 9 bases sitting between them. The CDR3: CASGLGQPMNTEAFF. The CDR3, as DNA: TGTGCTAGTGGTTTGGGACAGCCTATGAACACTGAAGCTTTCTTT. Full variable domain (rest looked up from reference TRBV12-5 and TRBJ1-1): DARVTQTPRHKVTEMGQEVTMRCQPILGHNTVFWYRQTMMQGLELLAYFRNRAPLDDSGMPKDRFSAEMPDATLATLKIQPSEPRDSAVYFCASGLGQPMNTEAFFGQGTRLTVV.

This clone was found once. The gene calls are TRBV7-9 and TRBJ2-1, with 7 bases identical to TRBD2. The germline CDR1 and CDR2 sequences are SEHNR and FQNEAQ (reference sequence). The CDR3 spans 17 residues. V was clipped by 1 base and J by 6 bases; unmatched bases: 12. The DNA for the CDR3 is TGTGCCAGCAGCTTAGTTGGGGACTACCCTCCGGGCAATGAGCAGTTCTTC. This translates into CASSLVGDYPPGNEQFF.

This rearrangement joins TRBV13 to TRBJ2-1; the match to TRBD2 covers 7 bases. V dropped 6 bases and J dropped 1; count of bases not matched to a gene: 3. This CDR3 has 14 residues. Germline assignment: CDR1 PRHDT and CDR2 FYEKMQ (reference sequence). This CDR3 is CASSPGGSYNEQFF. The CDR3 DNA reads TGTGCCAGCAGTCCGGGGGGATCCTACAATGAGCAGTTCTTC.

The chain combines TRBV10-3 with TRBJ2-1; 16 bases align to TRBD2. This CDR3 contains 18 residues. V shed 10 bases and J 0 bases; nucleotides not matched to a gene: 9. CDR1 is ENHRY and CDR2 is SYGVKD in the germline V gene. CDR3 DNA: TGTGCCACTTCGGGACTAGCGGGGGGGATCAACTCCTACAATGAGCAGTTCTTC. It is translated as CATSGLAGGINSYNEQFF.

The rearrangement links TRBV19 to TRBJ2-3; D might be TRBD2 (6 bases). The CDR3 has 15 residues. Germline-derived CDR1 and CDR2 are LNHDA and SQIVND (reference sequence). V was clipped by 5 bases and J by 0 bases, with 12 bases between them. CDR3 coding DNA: TGTGCCAGTAGTGTTGCGGGGTTAAGCACAGATACGCAGTATTTT. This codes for CASSVAGLSTDTQYF.

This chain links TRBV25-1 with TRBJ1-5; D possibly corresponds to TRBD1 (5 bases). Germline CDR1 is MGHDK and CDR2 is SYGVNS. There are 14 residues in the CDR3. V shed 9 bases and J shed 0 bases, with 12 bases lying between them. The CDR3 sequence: CASNTGDSNQPQHF. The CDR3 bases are TGTGCCAGTAATACAGGTGATAGCAATCAGCCCCAGCATTTT.

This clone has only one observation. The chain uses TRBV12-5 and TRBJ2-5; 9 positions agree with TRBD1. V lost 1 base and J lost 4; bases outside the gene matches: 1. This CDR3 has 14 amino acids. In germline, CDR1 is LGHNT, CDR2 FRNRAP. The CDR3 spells CASGLGTGAETQYF. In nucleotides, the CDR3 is TGTGCTAGTGGTTTGGGGACAGGGGCAGAGACCCAGTACTTC.